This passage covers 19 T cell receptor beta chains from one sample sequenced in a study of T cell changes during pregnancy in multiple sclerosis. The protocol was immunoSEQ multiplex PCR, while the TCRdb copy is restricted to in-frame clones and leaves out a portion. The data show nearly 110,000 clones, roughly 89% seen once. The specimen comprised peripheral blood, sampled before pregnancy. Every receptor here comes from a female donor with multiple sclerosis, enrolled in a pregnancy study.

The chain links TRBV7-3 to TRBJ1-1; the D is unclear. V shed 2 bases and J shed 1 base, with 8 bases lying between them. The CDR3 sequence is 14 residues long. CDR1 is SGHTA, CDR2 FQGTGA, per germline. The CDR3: CASSLLGENTEAFF. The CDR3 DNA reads TGTGCCAGCAGCTTATTGGGAGAGAACACTGAAGCTTTCTTT. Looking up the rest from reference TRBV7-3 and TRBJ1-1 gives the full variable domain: GAGVSQTPSNKVTEKGKYVELRCDPISGHTALYWYRQSLGQGPEFLIYFQGTGAADDSGLPNDRFFAVRPEGSVSTLKIQRTERGDSAVYLCASSLLGENTEAFFGQGTRLTVV.

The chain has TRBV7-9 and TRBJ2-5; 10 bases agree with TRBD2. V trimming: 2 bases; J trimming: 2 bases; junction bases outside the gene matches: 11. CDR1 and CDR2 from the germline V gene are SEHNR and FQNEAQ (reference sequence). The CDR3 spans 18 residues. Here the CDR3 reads CASSLRGGSGGKQETQYF. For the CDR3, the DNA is TGTGCCAGCAGCTTAAGGGGTGGTAGCGGGGGGAAACAAGAGACCCAGTACTTC.

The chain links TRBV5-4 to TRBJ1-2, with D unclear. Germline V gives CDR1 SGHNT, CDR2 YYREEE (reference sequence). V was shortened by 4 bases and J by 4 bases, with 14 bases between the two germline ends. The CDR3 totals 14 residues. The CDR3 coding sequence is TGTGCCAGCAGCATCGGTGGGCAGAGCTATGGCTACACCTTC. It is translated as CASSIGGQSYGYTF.

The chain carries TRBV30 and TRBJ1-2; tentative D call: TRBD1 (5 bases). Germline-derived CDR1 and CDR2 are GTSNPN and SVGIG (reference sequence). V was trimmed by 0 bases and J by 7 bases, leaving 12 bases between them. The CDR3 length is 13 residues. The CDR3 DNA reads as TGTGCCTGGAGTGTACAGGAAGAGGCTGGCTACACCTTC. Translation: CAWSVQEEAGYTF. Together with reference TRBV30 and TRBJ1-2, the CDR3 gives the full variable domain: SQTIHQWPATLVQPVGSPLSLECTVEGTSNPNLYWYRQAAGRGLQLLFYSVGIGQISSEVPQNLSASRPQDRQFILSSKKLLLSDSGFYLCAWSVQEEAGYTFGSGTRLTVV.

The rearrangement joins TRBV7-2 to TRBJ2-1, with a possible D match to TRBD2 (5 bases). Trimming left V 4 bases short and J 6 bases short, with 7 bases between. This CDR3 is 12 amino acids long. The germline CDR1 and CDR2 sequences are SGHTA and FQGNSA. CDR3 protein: CASSSGINEQFF. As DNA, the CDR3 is TGTGCCAGCAGCTCCGGGATCAATGAGCAGTTCTTC.

CDR3 sequence reads: CASSGGQGVPEAFF. The CDR3, as DNA: TGCGCCAGCAGCGGGGGACAGGGGGTACCTGAAGCTTTCTTT. The chain recombines TRBV5-1 with TRBJ1-1; 11 positions agree with TRBD1. CDR1 and CDR2 from the germline V gene are SGHRS and YFSETQ. J gave up 6 bases and V 4 bases, and 5 bases lay outside the gene matches. The length of the CDR3 is 14 residues.

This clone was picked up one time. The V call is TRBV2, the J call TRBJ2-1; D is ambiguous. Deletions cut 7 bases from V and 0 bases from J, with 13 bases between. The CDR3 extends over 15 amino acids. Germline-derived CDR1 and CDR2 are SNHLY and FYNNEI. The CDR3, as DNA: TGTGCCAGCATGGCGGAACGGAGCTCCTACAATGAGCAGTTCTTC. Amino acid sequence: CASMAERSSYNEQFF.

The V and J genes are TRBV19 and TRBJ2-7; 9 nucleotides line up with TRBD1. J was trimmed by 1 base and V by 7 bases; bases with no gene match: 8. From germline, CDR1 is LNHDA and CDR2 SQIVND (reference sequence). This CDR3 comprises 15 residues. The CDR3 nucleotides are TGTGCCAGTAAGCGGGACAGGGAGGGATCCTACGAGCAGTACTTC. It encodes CASKRDREGSYEQYF.

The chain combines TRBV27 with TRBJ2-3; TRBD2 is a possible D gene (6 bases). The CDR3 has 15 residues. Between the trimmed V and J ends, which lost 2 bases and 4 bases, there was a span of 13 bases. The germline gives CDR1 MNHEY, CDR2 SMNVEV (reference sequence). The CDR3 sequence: CASSLGGNGADTQYF. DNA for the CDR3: TGTGCCAGCAGTTTAGGGGGGAATGGAGCAGATACGCAGTATTTT.

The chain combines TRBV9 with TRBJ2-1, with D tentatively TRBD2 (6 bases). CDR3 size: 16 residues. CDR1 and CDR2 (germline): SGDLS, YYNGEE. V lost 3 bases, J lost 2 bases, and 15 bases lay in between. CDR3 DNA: TGTGCCAGCAGCGCCGCTAGCGTAGGGGCCTACAATGAGCAGTTCTTC. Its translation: CASSAASVGAYNEQFF.

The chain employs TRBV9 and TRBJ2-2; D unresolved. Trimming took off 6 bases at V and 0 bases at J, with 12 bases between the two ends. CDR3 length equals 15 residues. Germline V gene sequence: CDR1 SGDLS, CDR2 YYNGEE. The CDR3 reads CASNPTFANTGELFF. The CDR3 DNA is TGTGCCAGCAACCCAACATTCGCGAACACCGGGGAGCTGTTTTTT.

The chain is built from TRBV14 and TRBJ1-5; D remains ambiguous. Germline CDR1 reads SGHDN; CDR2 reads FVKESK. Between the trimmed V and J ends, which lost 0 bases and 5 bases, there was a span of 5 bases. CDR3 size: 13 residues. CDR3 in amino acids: CASSQDLYQPQHF. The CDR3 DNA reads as TGTGCCAGCAGCCAAGATTTATATCAGCCCCAGCATTTT.

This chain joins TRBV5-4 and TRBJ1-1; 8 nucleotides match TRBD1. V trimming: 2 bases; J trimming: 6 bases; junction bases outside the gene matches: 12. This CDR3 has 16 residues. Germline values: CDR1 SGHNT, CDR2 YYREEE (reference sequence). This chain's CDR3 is CASSFQGRTGFAEAFF. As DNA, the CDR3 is TGTGCCAGCAGCTTCCAGGGGCGGACAGGGTTCGCTGAAGCTTTCTTT.

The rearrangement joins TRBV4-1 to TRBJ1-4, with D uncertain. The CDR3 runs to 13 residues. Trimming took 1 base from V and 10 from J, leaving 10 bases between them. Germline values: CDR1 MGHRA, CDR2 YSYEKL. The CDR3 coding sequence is TGCGCCAGCAGCCAAGTACCGGCGGGAAAACTGTTTTTT. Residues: CASSQVPAGKLFF.

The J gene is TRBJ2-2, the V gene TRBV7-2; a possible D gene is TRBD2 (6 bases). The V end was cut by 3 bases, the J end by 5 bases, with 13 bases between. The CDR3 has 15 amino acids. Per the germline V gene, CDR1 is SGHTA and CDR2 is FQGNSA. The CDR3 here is CASSLRAGSTGELFF. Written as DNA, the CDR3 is TGTGCCAGCAGCTTGAGGGCGGGGTCAACCGGGGAGCTGTTTTTT.

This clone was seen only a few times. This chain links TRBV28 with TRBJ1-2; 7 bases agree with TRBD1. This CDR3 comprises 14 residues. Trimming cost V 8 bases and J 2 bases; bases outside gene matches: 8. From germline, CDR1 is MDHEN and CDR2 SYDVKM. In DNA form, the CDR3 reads TGTGCCAGCGGACAGGCACTGGGCAACTATGGCTACACCTTC. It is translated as CASGQALGNYGYTF.

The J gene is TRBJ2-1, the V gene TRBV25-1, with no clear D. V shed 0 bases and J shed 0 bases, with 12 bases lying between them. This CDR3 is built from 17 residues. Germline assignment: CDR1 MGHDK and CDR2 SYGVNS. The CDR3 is CASSEYPNPSSYNEQFF. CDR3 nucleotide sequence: TGTGCCAGCAGTGAATATCCTAACCCGAGCTCCTACAATGAGCAGTTCTTC.

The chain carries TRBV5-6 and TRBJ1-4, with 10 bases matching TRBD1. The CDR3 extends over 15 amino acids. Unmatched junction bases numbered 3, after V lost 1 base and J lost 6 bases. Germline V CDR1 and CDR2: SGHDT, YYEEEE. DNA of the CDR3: TGTGCCAGCAGCTTGCCTGGGACAGGGGATGAAAAACTGTTTTTT. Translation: CASSLPGTGDEKLFF.

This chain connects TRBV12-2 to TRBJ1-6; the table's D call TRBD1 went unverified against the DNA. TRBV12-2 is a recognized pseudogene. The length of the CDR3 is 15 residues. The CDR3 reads CASRLGTGGNSPLHF. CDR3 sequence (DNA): TGTGCAAGTCGCTTAGGGACAGGTGGGAATTCACCCCTCCACTTT.